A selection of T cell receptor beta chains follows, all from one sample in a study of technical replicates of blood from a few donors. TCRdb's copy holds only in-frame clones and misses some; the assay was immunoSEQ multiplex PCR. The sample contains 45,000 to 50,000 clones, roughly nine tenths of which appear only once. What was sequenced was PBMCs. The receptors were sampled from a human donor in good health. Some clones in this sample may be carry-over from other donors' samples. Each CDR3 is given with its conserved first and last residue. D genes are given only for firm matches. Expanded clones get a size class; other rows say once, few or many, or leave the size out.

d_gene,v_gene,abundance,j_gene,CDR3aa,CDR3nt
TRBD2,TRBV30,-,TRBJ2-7,CAWSPGLADYEQYF,TGTGCCTGGAGTCCGGGACTAGCGGACTACGAGCAGTACTTC
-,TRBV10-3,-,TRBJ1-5,CAISEQGMGQPQHF,TGTGCCATCAGTGAGCAGGGAATGGGTCAGCCCCAGCATTTT
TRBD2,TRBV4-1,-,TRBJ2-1,CASSQIGGLAGGNEQFF,TGCGCCAGCAGCCAAATAGGGGGACTAGCGGGGGGCAATGAGCAGTTCTTC
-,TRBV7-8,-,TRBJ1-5,CASSLVNRELGQPQHF,TGTGCCAGCAGCTTAGTGAACAGGGAGTTGGGGCAGCCCCAGCATTTT
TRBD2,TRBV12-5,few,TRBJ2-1,CASGLVTAGVYNEQFF,TGTGCTAGTGGTTTGGTGACAGCGGGAGTTTACAATGAGCAGTTCTTC
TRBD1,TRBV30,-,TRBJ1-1,CAWGTGDGTEAFF,TGTGCCTGGGGTACAGGGGATGGCACTGAAGCTTTCTTT
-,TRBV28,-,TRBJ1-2,CASSSGAVSYGYTF,TGTGCCAGCAGCTCAGGGGCGGTATCCTATGGCTACACCTTC
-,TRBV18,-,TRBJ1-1,CASSPGDKNTEAFF,TGTGCCAGCTCACCAGGGGACAAGAACACTGAAGCTTTCTTT
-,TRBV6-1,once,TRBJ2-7,CASYSAVSGSYEQYF,TGTGCCAGCTATTCGGCGGTTAGCGGCTCCTACGAGCAGTACTTC
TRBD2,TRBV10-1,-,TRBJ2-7,CASSPSGGSYYEQYF,TGCGCCAGCAGCCCCTCGGGCGGGAGTTACTACGAGCAGTACTTC
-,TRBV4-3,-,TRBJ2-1,CASSQGLVGYNEQFF,TGCGCCAGCAGCCAAGGACTAGTCGGCTACAATGAGCAGTTCTTC
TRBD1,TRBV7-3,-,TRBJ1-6,CASSNDRGGSPLHF,TGTGCCAGCAGCAACGACAGGGGTGGTTCACCCCTCCACTTT
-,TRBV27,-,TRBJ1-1,CASSLGPWAEAFF,TGTGCCAGCAGTTTGGGGCCCTGGGCTGAAGCTTTCTTT
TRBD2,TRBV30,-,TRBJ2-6,CAWKVAGASGANVLTF,TGTGCCTGGAAGGTAGCGGGAGCCTCAGGGGCCAACGTCCTGACTTTC
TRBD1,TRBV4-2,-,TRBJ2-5,CASSQARTGQETQYF,TGTGCCAGCAGCCAAGCTCGGACAGGGCAAGAGACCCAGTACTTC
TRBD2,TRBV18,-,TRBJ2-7,CASSPVTSGGLLYEQYF,TGTGCCAGCTCACCAGTGACTAGCGGGGGGCTTTTGTACGAGCAGTACTTC
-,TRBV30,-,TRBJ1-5,CASGVNQPQHF,TGTGCCTCTGGAGTTAATCAGCCCCAGCATTTT
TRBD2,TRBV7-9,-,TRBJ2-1,CASSSTSQYNEQFF,TGTGCCAGCAGTTCGACTAGCCAATACAATGAGCAGTTCTTC
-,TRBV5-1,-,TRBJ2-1,CASSRLDFSRTRNEQFF,TGCGCCAGCAGCCGCTTGGACTTTTCCCGTACCCGAAATGAGCAGTTCTTC
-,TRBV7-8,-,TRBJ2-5,CASSLGTGREETQYF,TGTGCCAGCAGCTTAGGCACAGGGAGGGAAGAGACCCAGTACTTC
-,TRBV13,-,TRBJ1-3,CASSQEGGGNTIYF,TGTGCCAGCAGCCAAGAGGGAGGAGGAAACACCATATATTTT
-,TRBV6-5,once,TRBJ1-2,CASSYGQGFRYGYTF,TGTGCCAGCAGTTACGGGCAGGGTTTCCGGTATGGCTACACCTTC
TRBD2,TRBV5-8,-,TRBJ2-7,CASSRGAGGNYEQYF,TGTGCCAGCAGCCGGGGGGCGGGAGGAAACTACGAGCAGTACTTC
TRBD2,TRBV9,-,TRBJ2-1,CASSVAGTSYEQFF,TGTGCCAGCAGCGTCGCCGGGACTAGCTATGAGCAGTTCTTC